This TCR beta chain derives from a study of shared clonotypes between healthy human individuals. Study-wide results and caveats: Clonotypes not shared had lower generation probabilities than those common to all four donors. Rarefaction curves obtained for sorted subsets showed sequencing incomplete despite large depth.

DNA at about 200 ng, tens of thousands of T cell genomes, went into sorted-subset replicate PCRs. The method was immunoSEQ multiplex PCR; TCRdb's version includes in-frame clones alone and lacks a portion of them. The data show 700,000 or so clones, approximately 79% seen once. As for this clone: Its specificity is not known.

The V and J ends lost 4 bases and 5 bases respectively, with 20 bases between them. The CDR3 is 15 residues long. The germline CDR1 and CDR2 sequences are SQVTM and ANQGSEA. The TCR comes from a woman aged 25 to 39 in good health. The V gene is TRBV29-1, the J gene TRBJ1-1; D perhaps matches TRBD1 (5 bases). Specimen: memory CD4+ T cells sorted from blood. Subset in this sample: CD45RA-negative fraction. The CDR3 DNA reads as TGCAGCGTTGTAAACCCGACAGCCCTCGGAACTGAAGCTTTCTTT. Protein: CSVVNPTALGTEAFF.